A selection of T cell receptor beta chains follows, all from one sample in a study of cytomegalovirus exposure and HLA in healthy donors. The data were produced by immunoSEQ multiplex PCR, yet TCRdb's version contains in-frame clones alone and is incomplete. Of about 160,000 clones in the sample, around 75% were seen once. The specimen sequenced was PBMCs. The receptors were gathered from a male donor in good health and CMV-seronegative. Both conserved end residues are part of each CDR3. The order of the fields is clone size, V gene, D gene, J gene, CDR3 protein, CDR3 DNA. A D gene is named only where the DNA matches it firmly. Not every row has a clone size; where given, it reads once, few, many or a size class.

NA,TRBV2,TRBD2,TRBJ2-1,CASSFLAGVSNEQFF,TGTGCCAGCAGTTTCCTAGCGGGGGTATCCAATGAGCAGTTCTTC
NA,TRBV28,TRBD2,TRBJ2-7,CASKTSGNYEQYF,TGTGCCAGCAAAACTAGCGGGAACTACGAGCAGTACTTC
NA,TRBV5-6,TRBD1,TRBJ2-7,CASSPFRTGGSYEQYF,TGTGCCAGCAGCCCCTTCCGGACAGGGGGCTCCTACGAGCAGTACTTC
NA,TRBV30,NA,TRBJ1-2,CAWSVGRVGYTF,TGTGCCTGGAGTGTTGGCAGGGTTGGCTACACCTTC
NA,TRBV6-4,TRBD1,TRBJ1-5,CASSAHRGPIYQPQHF,TGTGCCAGCAGTGCCCACAGGGGGCCGATATATCAGCCCCAGCATTTT
NA,TRBV5-1,NA,TRBJ1-1,CASGEGLNTEAFF,TGCGCCAGCGGGGAGGGTCTGAACACTGAAGCTTTCTTT
NA,TRBV5-6,TRBD1,TRBJ2-4,CASSLGTGFGRIAKNIQYF,TGTGCCAGCAGCCTTGGGACAGGGTTCGGAAGGATAGCCAAAAACATTCAGTACTTC
once,TRBV19,TRBD1,TRBJ2-1,CASKQGSYNEQFF,TGTGCCAGCAAACAGGGGTCATACAATGAGCAGTTCTTC
NA,TRBV28,TRBD2,TRBJ2-1,CASSLLSSGNYNEQFF,TGTGCCAGCAGTTTACTGTCTAGCGGCAATTACAATGAGCAGTTCTTC
NA,TRBV19,TRBD2,TRBJ2-1,CASSIEGTRRIAEQFF,TGTGCCAGTAGTATAGAAGGGACTAGAAGGATTGCTGAGCAGTTCTTC
NA,TRBV10-3,NA,TRBJ2-3,CAITRTQSTDTQYF,TGTGCCATCACTAGGACACAAAGCACAGATACGCAGTATTTT
NA,TRBV28,NA,TRBJ2-7,CASNPLKGLGEQYF,TGTGCCAGCAACCCCCTTAAGGGGCTGGGGGAGCAGTACTTC
few,TRBV4-1,TRBD1,TRBJ2-6,CASSQTGSSSGANVLTF,TGCGCCAGCAGCCAGACAGGGTCGAGCTCTGGGGCCAACGTCCTGACTTTC
NA,TRBV7-9,TRBD2,TRBJ2-7,CSSSLAGSRGGYEQYF,TGTTCCAGCAGCTTAGCGGGATCAAGGGGGGGCTACGAGCAGTACTTC
NA,TRBV5-1,NA,TRBJ2-3,CASSFPKGQGTDTQYF,TGCGCCAGCAGCTTCCCCAAGGGGCAAGGCACAGATACGCAGTATTTT
NA,TRBV5-1,NA,TRBJ1-1,CASSPTGFEAFF,TGCGCCAGCAGCCCCACGGGGTTCGAAGCTTTCTTT
NA,TRBV2,TRBD1,TRBJ2-2,CASRRGQGGTGELFF,TGTGCCAGCAGGAGGGGACAGGGAGGCACCGGGGAGCTGTTTTTT
NA,TRBV6-1,NA,TRBJ1-5,CASSESSSYSNQPQHF,TGTGCCAGCAGTGAAAGTAGCTCCTATAGCAATCAGCCCCAGCATTTT
once,TRBV29-1,NA,TRBJ2-1,CSAHRPPGINEQFF,TGCAGCGCTCACCGGCCCCCAGGCATCAATGAGCAGTTCTTC
NA,TRBV6-6,NA,TRBJ2-7,CASSYPGIEQYF,TGTGCCAGCAGTTACCCAGGGATAGAGCAGTACTTC
NA,TRBV2,TRBD2,TRBJ2-4,CASSDTSGRRGNIQYF,TGTGCCAGCAGTGATACTAGCGGGAGGAGGGGGAACATTCAGTACTTC
NA,TRBV7-9,TRBD1,TRBJ1-6,CASSPQGGTGNSPLHF,TGTGCCAGCAGCCCCCAAGGCGGGACAGGGAATTCACCCCTCCACTTT
NA,TRBV7-3,NA,TRBJ2-1,CASSPRLSLEQFF,TGTGCCAGCAGCCCTAGGCTCTCCCTAGAGCAGTTCTTC
NA,TRBV5-8,TRBD1,TRBJ2-6,CASGTGASSGANVLTF,TGTGCCAGCGGTACAGGGGCGAGCTCTGGGGCCAACGTCCTGACTTTC
NA,TRBV30,TRBD2,TRBJ2-1,CAWSGASGIFNEQFF,TGTGCCTGGAGTGGAGCCAGCGGGATATTCAATGAGCAGTTCTTC
NA,TRBV18,NA,TRBJ1-1,CASSPRDITGGTEAFF,TGTGCCAGCTCACCGAGGGACATAACGGGCGGCACTGAAGCTTTCTTT
NA,TRBV5-1,NA,TRBJ1-2,CASSLDQSYGYTF,TGCGCCAGCAGCTTGGACCAGTCCTATGGCTACACCTTC
few,TRBV14,TRBD1,TRBJ1-4,CASSPKQGAGEKLFF,TGTGCCAGCAGCCCCAAACAGGGGGCCGGGGAAAAACTGTTTTTT
few,TRBV6-1,NA,TRBJ2-4,CASGAPAKNIQYF,TGTGCCAGCGGGGCCCCGGCCAAAAACATTCAGTACTTC
NA,TRBV5-1,TRBD2,TRBJ2-1,CASSPSSGGADEQFF,TGCGCCAGCAGCCCGTCTAGCGGGGGGGCCGATGAGCAGTTCTTC
few,TRBV5-4,TRBD1,TRBJ2-7,CASSAGQEFYEQYF,TGTGCCAGCAGCGCGGGACAGGAGTTCTACGAGCAGTACTTC
NA,TRBV27,TRBD2,TRBJ2-1,CASSLLGGLAGSNEQFF,TGTGCCAGCAGTTTGCTAGGGGGACTAGCGGGGTCTAATGAGCAGTTCTTC
NA,TRBV7-8,TRBD2,TRBJ2-1,CASSLDGGANEQFF,TGTGCCAGCAGCTTAGACGGGGGGGCCAATGAGCAGTTCTTC
NA,TRBV4-2,NA,TRBJ2-1,CASSRRGDEQFF,TGTGCCAGCAGCCGGAGGGGCGATGAGCAGTTCTTC
NA,TRBV18,TRBD1,TRBJ1-2,CASSLTSQGQGNYGYTF,TGTGCCAGCTCACTAACGTCTCAGGGACAGGGTAACTATGGCTACACCTTC
NA,TRBV4-3,TRBD2,TRBJ2-5,CASSQVLAGPQETQYF,TGCGCCAGCAGCCAAGTTCTAGCGGGACCACAAGAGACCCAGTACTTC
NA,TRBV13,TRBD2,TRBJ2-3,CASSSKAGGTDTQYF,TGTGCCAGCAGCTCCAAGGCGGGAGGGACAGATACGCAGTATTTT
few,TRBV5-8,NA,TRBJ1-1,CASSKTGNEAFF,TGTGCCAGCAGCAAGACAGGAAATGAAGCTTTCTTT
NA,TRBV5-1,TRBD2,TRBJ2-1,CASSNSGSVNEQFF,TGCGCCAGCAGCAACAGCGGGAGTGTCAATGAGCAGTTCTTC
NA,TRBV29-1,TRBD1,TRBJ2-7,CSVRLGQSYEQYF,TGCAGCGTTCGGCTGGGACAGTCCTACGAGCAGTACTTC
NA,TRBV21-1,NA,TRBJ1-5,CASSKGEEPQHF,TGTGCCAGCAGCAAAGGGGAGGAGCCCCAGCATTTT
few,TRBV28,TRBD1,TRBJ2-1,CASGTTGGASYNEQFF,TGTGCCAGCGGGACTACAGGGGGCGCATCCTACAATGAGCAGTTCTTC
few,TRBV5-1,NA,TRBJ2-2,CASSSRPSSTGELFF,TGCGCCAGCAGCTCGAGGCCTAGCAGTACCGGGGAGCTGTTTTTT
NA,TRBV19,TRBD1,TRBJ1-4,CASSIRSGTGGEKLFF,TGTGCCAGTAGTATCCGATCCGGGACAGGGGGTGAAAAACTGTTTTTT
NA,TRBV27,TRBD2,TRBJ2-3,CASSTLAGEGDTQYF,TGTGCCAGCAGTACTCTAGCGGGGGAGGGAGATACGCAGTATTTT
NA,TRBV6-6,TRBD1,TRBJ2-5,CASSRNDREAQYF,TGTGCCAGCAGCCGCAACGACAGGGAAGCCCAGTACTTC
NA,TRBV29-1,TRBD1,TRBJ2-3,CSVAGTGGTDTQYF,TGCAGCGTTGCAGGGACAGGGGGAACAGATACGCAGTATTTT
NA,TRBV6-5,NA,TRBJ2-4,CASSPRTGYIQYF,TGTGCCAGCAGTCCCCGGACTGGCTACATTCAGTACTTC
NA,TRBV7-9,NA,TRBJ2-7,CASSDTGHEQYF,TGTGCCAGCAGCGACACAGGGCACGAGCAGTACTTC
NA,TRBV7-9,NA,TRBJ1-5,CASSLGRGAQPQHF,TGTGCCAGCAGCTTAGGGCGGGGGGCACAGCCCCAGCATTTT
NA,TRBV2,TRBD1,TRBJ2-1,CASREGQGADEQFF,TGTGCCAGCAGGGAGGGACAGGGGGCCGATGAGCAGTTCTTC
NA,TRBV2,TRBD1,TRBJ1-4,CASTSQGAYEKLFF,TGTGCCAGCACTTCTCAGGGGGCATATGAAAAACTGTTTTTT
NA,TRBV5-4,TRBD2,TRBJ2-2,CASRLAGNTGELFF,TGTGCCAGCAGATTAGCGGGAAACACCGGGGAGCTGTTTTTT
NA,TRBV4-2,TRBD1,TRBJ1-1,CASSQERRQGVNTEAFF,TGTGCCAGCAGCCAAGAGAGGAGGCAGGGGGTGAACACTGAAGCTTTCTTT
NA,TRBV7-3,NA,TRBJ1-5,CASSSDRRQPQHF,TGTGCCAGCAGCTCGGACAGACGTCAGCCCCAGCATTTT
NA,TRBV29-1,TRBD1,TRBJ1-4,CSVGQLGEKLFF,TGCAGCGTGGGACAGTTGGGTGAAAAACTGTTTTTT
NA,TRBV9,TRBD1,TRBJ2-2,CASSVSAGTGAGELFF,TGTGCCAGCAGCGTCTCAGCCGGGACAGGGGCCGGGGAGCTGTTTTTT